The 9 T cell receptor beta chains presented below share a single source sample, sequenced in a study of blood T cells in healthy people across ages. Primed by a sample-barcoded 5' primer and a J-beta primer mix, a second PCR proceeded for about 6 to 11 cycles. A single record per CDR3 protein comes from TCRdb applying MiXCR to the 5' RACE reads. The table records some 1.4 million distinct CDR3 sequences, around 42% of them present only once. The sequencing input was blood. The receptors were sampled from a woman aged 18-29 years in good health.

The chain couples TRBV20-1 to TRBJ1-2; D unclear. Germline V lookup: CDR1 DFQATT, CDR2 SNEGSKA (reference sequence). The CDR3 runs to 15 residues. V gave up 3 bases and J gave up 2 bases, with 16 bases separating them. The CDR3 here is CSARLMDGPNYGYTF. The CDR3 DNA reads TGCAGTGCTAGGCTTATGGACGGGCCGAACTATGGCTACACCTTC.

This sequence joins TRBV11-2 and TRBJ2-3; the D call may be TRBD1 or TRBD2 (5 bases each). Germline V gives CDR1 SGHAT, CDR2 FQNNGV. Trimming pared 1 base from V and 1 base from J, leaving 12 bases between. CDR3 length: 16 amino acids. The CDR3 is CASSLVGVPGTDTQYF. The CDR3 DNA reads TGTGCCAGCAGCTTAGTGGGGGTCCCAGGCACAGATACGCAGTATTTT.

This rearrangement joins TRBV6-1 to TRBJ1-5, with D perhaps TRBD1 (5 bases). The CDR3 loop spans 15 amino acids. The germline V gene encodes CDR1 MNHNS and CDR2 SASEGT. Trimming left V 1 base short and J 3 bases short, with 10 bases between. In nucleotides, the CDR3 is TGTGCCAGCAGTGAAGTGTGGGGGGACAATCAGCCCCAGCATTTT. It codes for CASSEVWGDNQPQHF.

The V call is TRBV12-3 or TRBV12-4, the J call TRBJ2-5; perhaps TRBD2 as D (6 bases). The ends were cut back, 5 bases at V and 7 bases at J, with 14 bases in the middle. CDR3 length equals 13 residues. DNA of the CDR3: TGTGCCAGCAGTGCTACAGCGGGTTGGACCCAGTACTTC. It specifies CASSATAGWTQYF.

The CDR3 loop is CASSRRYGRTKNIQYF. CDR3 bases: TGTGCCAGCAGCCGGCGCTATGGGCGTACCAAAAACATTCAGTACTTC. The V call is TRBV7-2, the J call TRBJ2-4; no reliable D call. The CDR3 spans 16 residues. Trimming took off 5 bases at V and 2 bases at J, with 16 bases between the two ends. In germline, CDR1 is SGHTA, CDR2 FQGNSA.

This clonotype was seen once. V and J are TRBV29-1 and TRBJ2-5, with 12 positions matching TRBD1. Germline V gene data show CDR1 as SQVTM and CDR2 as ANQGSEA. This CDR3 spans 14 amino acids. Germline trimming cut 6 bases from V and 11 bases from J; bases unmatched to any gene: 13. The CDR3 here is CSVRGTGGYNKQYF. The CDR3 DNA sequence: TGCAGCGTCCGCGGGACAGGGGGCTACAATAAGCAGTACTTC.

This clonotype appeared a few times. The V and J genes are TRBV7-9 and TRBJ2-2; 9 bases agree with TRBD1. The CDR3 spans 17 residues. Germline assignment: CDR1 SEHNR and CDR2 FQNEAQ (reference sequence). V shed 4 bases, J shed 5 bases, and the junction held 11 bases outside the gene matches. The CDR3 coding sequence is TGTGCCAGCAGCTATAGAACTGGGACAGGGACGACCGGGGAGCTGTTTTTT. Protein product: CASSYRTGTGTTGELFF.

This clonotype was seen more than once but under ten times. The rearrangement links TRBV5-6 to TRBJ2-1; no clear D. Germline-derived CDR1 and CDR2 are SGHDT and YYEEEE. This CDR3 region has 15 residues. The V and J ends lost 0 bases and 3 bases respectively, with 10 bases between them. This chain's CDR3 is CASSLGHIGYNEQFF. The CDR3 DNA follows: TGTGCCAGCAGCTTGGGACACATAGGCTACAATGAGCAGTTCTTC. Together with reference TRBV5-6 and TRBJ2-1, the CDR3 gives the full variable domain: DAGVTQSPTHLIKTRGQQVTLRCSPKSGHDTVSWYQQALGQGPQFIFQYYEEEERQRGNFPDRFSGHQFPNYSSELNVNALLLGDSALYLCASSLGHIGYNEQFFGPGTRLTVL.

This clonotype showed up many times. The V and J genes are TRBV7-6 and TRBJ2-5; no reliable D call. From germline, CDR1 is SGHVS and CDR2 FNYEAQ. V shed 5 bases and J shed 2 bases, with 15 bases lying between them. The CDR3 covers 15 residues. As DNA, the CDR3 is TGTGCCAGCAGCGTCCGTTCTGGGGATCAAGAGACCCAGTACTTC. Its translation is CASSVRSGDQETQYF.